The 27 T cell receptor beta chains given below trace back to one sample, sequenced in a study of technical replicates of blood from a few donors. Sequencing was performed with immunoSEQ multiplex PCR; in TCRdb, only in-frame clones are kept and a portion is missing. In the table there are more than 60,000 clones, around nine tenths of which are singletons. Material for sequencing was PBMCs. These receptors were taken from a human donor in good health. Some clones in this sample may be carry-over from other donors' samples.

The chain employs TRBV7-9 and TRBJ2-7; the match to TRBD2 covers 10 bases. The CDR3 length is 16 residues. Germline V CDR1 and CDR2: SEHNR, FQNEAQ (reference sequence). The junction had 13 bases not matched to a gene; V was cut back by 4 bases and J by 7 bases. In DNA, the CDR3 is TGTGCCAGCAGCTCACGACTAGCGGGCTCCCCTAATGAGCAGTACTTC. Translation: CASSSRLAGSPNEQYF.

The rearrangement joins TRBV6-5 to TRBJ2-7; 9 bases fit TRBD2. Germline V gives CDR1 MNHEY, CDR2 SVGAGI. Trimming at V came to 0 bases and at J to 2 bases, leaving 2 bases not matched to a gene. CDR3 size: 15 residues. The DNA of the CDR3 is TGTGCCAGCAGTTACTCGCTAGCGGGGCCCTACGAGCAGTACTTC. Translation: CASSYSLAGPYEQYF.

The gene calls are TRBV9 and TRBJ2-2, with a weak D call TRBD2 (6 bases). The CDR3 runs to 15 residues. The ends were cut back, 0 bases at V and 5 bases at J, with 11 bases in the middle. Germline V lookup: CDR1 SGDLS, CDR2 YYNGEE. CDR3 protein: CASSVGARGTGELFF. The CDR3 DNA is TGTGCCAGCAGCGTAGGGGCACGGGGGACCGGGGAGCTGTTTTTT.

The V and J genes are TRBV4-3 and TRBJ1-2; 9 bases map to TRBD1. The CDR3 is 14 amino acids. Germline V CDR1 and CDR2: LGHNA, YSLEER. Unmatched junction bases numbered 1, after V lost 0 bases and J lost 5 bases. As DNA, the CDR3 is TGCGCCAGCAGCCAAGAACAGGGGGCGTATGGCTACACCTTC. It translates to CASSQEQGAYGYTF.

This clone has only one observation. The CDR3 coding sequence is TGCGCCAGCAGCTTGGTGGGGCAGTTGTCAGCTAGCACAGATACGCAGTATTTT. Amino acids: CASSLVGQLSASTDTQYF. The chain carries TRBV5-1 and TRBJ2-3; D is possibly TRBD1 (5 bases). CDR1 is SGHRS and CDR2 is YFSETQ in the germline V gene. This CDR3 is 18 amino acids long. V was trimmed by 0 bases and J by 0 bases, leaving 17 bases between them.

The V call is TRBV18, the J call TRBJ1-1; 8 nucleotides align to TRBD1. Per the germline V gene, CDR1 is KGHSH and CDR2 is LQKENI. J was trimmed by 4 bases and V by 3 bases; bases with no gene match: 4. CDR3 length: 14 residues. DNA of the CDR3: TGTGCCAGCTCACCGCAGGGGGCGGGCACTGAAGCTTTCTTT. Protein sequence: CASSPQGAGTEAFF. Filled out from reference TRBV18 and TRBJ1-1, the complete variable domain reads NAGVMQNPRHLVRRRGQEARLRCSPMKGHSHVYWYRQLPEEGLKFMVYLQKENIIDESGMPKERFSAEFPKEGPSILRIQQVVRGDSAAYFCASSPQGAGTEAFFGQGTRLTVV.

The V gene is TRBV6-4, the J gene TRBJ2-3; TRBD2 aligns across 9 bases. Germline V gene data show CDR1 as MRHNA and CDR2 as SNTAGT. The CDR3 has 16 amino acids. V lost 0 bases and J lost 4; bases outside the gene matches: 5. The CDR3 protein is CASSDSAGGLPDTQYF. Here the CDR3 DNA reads TGTGCCAGCAGTGACTCGGCGGGGGGGCTCCCAGATACGCAGTATTTT.

The chain joins TRBV29-1 to TRBJ2-2, with 11 bases that match TRBD2. CDR3 length: 14 residues. V lost 7 bases, J lost 4 bases, and 5 bases stayed unmatched. Germline values: CDR1 SQVTM, CDR2 ANQGSEA. CDR3 nucleotides: TGCAGCGCTCTAGCGGGGGGCTTCACCGGGGAGCTGTTTTTT. Its protein product is CSALAGGFTGELFF.

V is TRBV10-3 and J is TRBJ2-2; D might be TRBD1 (6 bases). With 2 bases removed from V and 0 bases from J, the gap between germline ends came to 13 bases. CDR1 ENHRY and CDR2 SYGVKD come from the germline V gene. This CDR3 is built from 17 residues. CDR3 nucleotide sequence: TGTGCCATCAGTGAGGCCTCCAGGGGCGCGAACACCGGGGAGCTGTTTTTT. It encodes CAISEASRGANTGELFF.

This clone was counted only a few times. The chain carries TRBV1 and TRBJ1-5. TRBV1 is recorded as a pseudogene. The CDR3 runs to 16 residues. CDR3 bases: TGCACCAGCAGCCAAGTAAAGCTTTATAGCAATCAGCCCCAGCATTTT. Translation: CTSSQVKLYSNQPQHF.

V and J are TRBV19 and TRBJ2-7; TRBD1 is a possible D gene (6 bases). CDR1 is LNHDA and CDR2 is SQIVND in the germline V gene (reference sequence). The CDR3 has 14 residues. The V and J ends lost 6 bases and 7 bases respectively, with 19 bases between them. CDR3 in amino acids: CASSPVLGAGEQYF. The CDR3 DNA follows: TGTGCCAGTAGCCCAGTGCTGGGGGCTGGTGAGCAGTACTTC.

V gene TRBV5-1 combines with J gene TRBJ2-1, with 10 nucleotides matching TRBD2. CDR3 length: 16 residues. V lost 5 bases, J lost 0 bases, and 5 bases stayed unmatched. The germline gives CDR1 SGHRS, CDR2 YFSETQ. DNA for the CDR3: TGCGCCAGCAGACACGCTAGCGGGAGCTCCTACAATGAGCAGTTCTTC. This sequence encodes CASRHASGSSYNEQFF.

This clone appeared once. The chain is built from TRBV7-7 and TRBJ2-3, with TRBD2 as a possible D gene (5 bases). V lost 5 bases to trimming and J lost 0 bases, with 18 bases between them. The CDR3 is 17 residues long. Germline assignment: CDR1 SSHAT and CDR2 FNYEAQ (reference sequence). The CDR3 loop reads CASSPRTGGPSTDTQYF. DNA for the CDR3: TGTGCCAGCAGCCCGCGGACCGGAGGCCCAAGCACAGATACGCAGTATTTT.

This clone was counted only a few times. The chain links TRBV9 to TRBJ1-1; 9 bases map to TRBD1. The germline V gene has CDR1 SGDLS and CDR2 YYNGEE. The CDR3 covers 15 residues. Trimming removed 4 bases from V and 3 bases from J; junction bases left unmatched: 7. The CDR3, as DNA: TGTGCCAGCAGCTGGACAGGGGATGCGTACACTGAAGCTTTCTTT. Residues: CASSWTGDAYTEAFF.

As DNA, the CDR3 is TGTGCCAGCAGGGAGACAGCTTCCGGCTACACCTTC. This sequence encodes CASRETASGYTF. The chain is built from TRBV6-1 and TRBJ1-2; D may be TRBD1 (5 bases). The germline V and J ends were trimmed by 6 bases and 8 bases, with 13 bases remaining between them. CDR1 and CDR2 (germline): MNHNS, SASEGT. There are 12 residues in the CDR3.

This clone has only one observation. The chain recombines TRBV29-1 with TRBJ2-5, with 8 positions matching TRBD2. Losses at the gene ends were 6 bases for V and 6 bases for J; bases not matched to a gene: 15. This CDR3 has 15 amino acids. In germline, CDR1 is SQVTM, CDR2 ANQGSEA. CDR3 bases: TGCAGCGTAATAACGGGGATTACGGGAGGGAAGACCCAGTACTTC. Its protein is CSVITGITGGKTQYF.

In its sample, this clone was seen once. The rearrangement links TRBV20-1 to TRBJ1-1; D is ambiguous. The CDR3 sequence is 11 residues long. Germline-derived CDR1 and CDR2 are DFQATT and SNEGSKA (reference sequence). Deletions cut 8 bases from V and 0 bases from J, with 7 bases between. The CDR3 here is CSSQMNTEAFF. The DNA of the CDR3 is TGCAGTTCACAGATGAACACTGAAGCTTTCTTT.

This chain uses TRBV2 with TRBJ1-2, with 8 nucleotides matching TRBD1. J lost 8 bases, V lost 6 bases, and 8 bases had no gene match. From germline, CDR1 is SNHLY and CDR2 FYNNEI. CDR3 length equals 13 residues. DNA for the CDR3: TGTGCCAGCAGGTACGCAGGGGGCAACGGCTACACCTTC. Translated, it gives CASRYAGGNGYTF.

The rearrangement joins TRBV19 to TRBJ1-2; 9 bases line up with TRBD1. V was clipped by 5 bases and J by 4 bases; unmatched bases: 8. The CDR3 loop spans 15 amino acids. The germline V gene has CDR1 LNHDA and CDR2 SQIVND (reference sequence). CDR3 residues: CASSPGTGLGYGYTF. In DNA, the CDR3 is TGTGCCAGTAGTCCCGGGACAGGGCTAGGCTATGGCTACACCTTC.

The table lists this clone with a few counts. This chain links TRBV11-1 with TRBJ1-4; possibly TRBD1 for D (5 bases). V was pared by 4 bases and J by 7 bases, with 10 bases between. Germline CDR1 is SGHAT and CDR2 is FQDESV (reference sequence). The CDR3 sequence is 13 residues long. The DNA of the CDR3 is TGTGCCAGCAGCTGGGGACTAGGTGAAAAACTGTTTTTT. It is translated as CASSWGLGEKLFF.

In DNA form, the CDR3 reads TGCGCCAGCAGCCAGGCGCTCCCGTTACAGGGGCGGGTGTACGAGCAGTACTTC. It codes for CASSQALPLQGRVYEQYF. The V and J genes are TRBV4-1 and TRBJ2-7; 7 nucleotides match TRBD1. The V and J ends lost 3 bases and 4 bases, in that order; junction bases with no gene match: 18. Germline V CDR1 and CDR2: MGHRA, YSYEKL. The length of the CDR3 is 18 residues.

V is TRBV10-2 and J is TRBJ2-7, with 7 bases identical to TRBD2. CDR3 length: 19 residues. The J segment lost 0 bases and the V segment lost 5 bases, leaving 19 bases of the junction unmatched. Germline lookup yields CDR1 WSHSY and CDR2 SAAADI. The CDR3 nucleotides read TGCGCCAGCAGTTCCTCTAAGTTCAAAGCGGGGATCGACTCCTACGAGCAGTACTTC. It specifies CASSSSKFKAGIDSYEQYF.

The chain couples TRBV6-4 to TRBJ2-1; 10 nucleotides agree with TRBD2. The CDR3 loop spans 15 amino acids. Germline V gene lookup returns CDR1 MRHNA and CDR2 SNTAGT. Germline trimming cut 5 bases from V and 2 bases from J; bases unmatched to any gene: 3. CDR3 amino acids: CASSPTSGTYNEQFF. The CDR3 coding sequence is TGTGCCAGCAGTCCTACTAGCGGGACCTACAATGAGCAGTTCTTC.

This chain joins TRBV7-4 and TRBJ2-3, with TRBD2 as a possible D gene (6 bases). CDR3 size: 16 residues. With 1 base removed from V and 2 bases from J, the gap between germline ends came to 13 bases. Germline V gene data show CDR1 as SGHVT and CDR2 as SQSDAQ. The CDR3 loop reads CASSLGLVMTTDTQYF. CDR3 DNA: TGTGCCAGCAGCTTAGGACTAGTAATGACCACAGATACGCAGTATTTT. Complete variable domain (other parts from reference TRBV7-4 and TRBJ2-3): GAGVSQSPRYKVAKRGRDVALRCDSISGHVTLYWYRQTLGQGSEVLTYSQSDAQRDKSGRPSGRFSAERPERSVSTLKIQRTEQGDSAVYLCASSLGLVMTTDTQYFGPGTRLTVL.

This chain connects TRBV27 to TRBJ2-7; 8 bases map to TRBD2. The CDR3 covers 16 residues. Trimming at V came to 2 bases and at J to 2 bases, leaving 8 bases not matched to a gene. Germline V gene lookup returns CDR1 MNHEY and CDR2 SMNVEV (reference sequence). The CDR3 DNA follows: TGTGCCAGCAGTTTAAGGTTCGGGGGGGCGGCCTACGAGCAGTACTTC. This codes for CASSLRFGGAAYEQYF.

The chain employs TRBV11-3 and TRBJ1-1, with a weak D call TRBD1 (5 bases). The V end was cut by 5 bases, the J end by 1 base, with 8 bases between. This CDR3 region has 13 residues. Germline V gene lookup returns CDR1 SGHNT and CDR2 YENEEA. CDR3 DNA: TGTGCCAGCAGCCGGGGGGGGAACACTGAAGCTTTCTTT. Amino acids: CASSRGGNTEAFF.

This sequence joins TRBV10-2 and TRBJ1-1; D remains unclear. V was cut by 8 bases and J by 3 bases, with 13 bases left in between. Germline V gives CDR1 WSHSY, CDR2 SAAADI. CDR3 length equals 13 residues. The CDR3: CASAHGVYTEAFF. The CDR3 nucleotides are TGCGCCAGCGCTCACGGGGTTTACACTGAAGCTTTCTTT.